This T cell receptor beta chain was obtained from a study of long-term antiretroviral therapy in people with HIV. Whole-study results and caveats: The range of CDR3 lengths in HIV repertoires proved narrower than that found in controls. Dominating the repertoire at all time points were the clones that expanded before ART.

Specimens held roughly 0.9-10 million cryopreserved PBMC prior to DNA extraction. Survey-level resolution applied to immunoSEQ assay v3.0. This table comes from immunoSEQ multiplex PCR, and its TCRdb copy is limited to in-frame clones, with some not included. The sample comprises about 28,000 clones, 85% to 90% of which are singletons, and around 4% rests with the top ten. As for this clone: Its matching antigen is unknown.

Per germline, CDR1 SGDLS and CDR2 YYNGEE. V dropped 0 bases and J dropped 8; count of bases not matched to a gene: 7. This CDR3 region has 15 residues. This sequence was found in a woman in her late teens or twenties with HIV. Sequenced here: unsorted PBMCs, sampled 0.5 years after starting antiretroviral therapy. The chain joins TRBV9 to TRBJ1-3, with 8 positions matching TRBD1. Here the CDR3 DNA reads TGTGCCAGCAGCGTAGTAGCAGGGGGCGCAGACACCATATATTTT. Encoded protein: CASSVVAGGADTIYF.